These T cell receptor beta chains were read from a single sample in a study of PD-L1 blockade in urothelial cancer. The assay was immunoSEQ multiplex PCR, and TCRdb's table has in-frame clones only and misses some. The table has about 32,000 clones, 35% to 40% seen once; the top ten hold more than 8.5%. The specimen was tumor tissue, collected before atezolizumab (anti-PD-L1) treatment. The receptors stem from a man in his fifties or sixties with urothelial cancer. Each CDR3 is given with its conserved first and last residue. A D gene is named only where the DNA matches it firmly. Size values are once, few and many counts, or a class for expanded clones, and some rows have none.

j_call | cdr3_length | d_call | v_call | clone_size | cdr3_aa | cdr3_nt
TRBJ1-6 | 15 | . | TRBV11-3 | few | CASSLVGASNSPLHF | TGTGCCAGCAGCTTAGTTGGGGCCAGTAATTCACCCCTCCACTTT
TRBJ1-1 | 14 | . | TRBV5-1 | . | CASSLSTGSTEAFF | TGCGCCAGCAGCTTGAGCACGGGGAGCACTGAAGCTTTCTTT
TRBJ2-3 | 15 | TRBD2 | TRBV11-3 | many | CASSGAGGPIDTQYF | TGTGCCAGCAGCGGAGCGGGGGGGCCTATAGATACGCAGTATTTT
TRBJ2-5 | 15 | TRBD1 | TRBV19 | few | CASSITAGGWETQYF | TGTGCCAGTAGTATCACCGCAGGGGGCTGGGAGACCCAGTACTTC
TRBJ2-5 | 15 | TRBD2 | TRBV11-3 | . | CASSRGLAEKETQYF | TGTGCCAGCAGCCGGGGACTAGCGGAAAAAGAGACCCAGTACTTC
TRBJ1-5 | 17 | TRBD1 | TRBV4-1 | few | CASSRLQGMGHNQPQHF | TGCGCCAGCAGCCGACTACAGGGGATGGGACACAATCAGCCCCAGCATTTT
TRBJ2-3 | 17 | TRBD1 | TRBV11-3 | . | CASSFYSGTVVTDTQYF | TGTGCCAGCAGCTTTTACTCCGGGACAGTAGTTACAGATACGCAGTATTTT
TRBJ1-4 | 16 | TRBD1 | TRBV19 | . | CASSIGAGQGNEKLFF | TGTGCCAGTAGTATTGGTGCTGGACAGGGTAATGAAAAACTGTTTTTT
TRBJ1-5 | 14 | . | TRBV4-1 | . | CASTDRARNQPQHF | TGCGCCAGCACCGACAGAGCACGCAATCAGCCCCAGCATTTT
TRBJ1-1 | 16 | . | TRBV28 | . | CASSLLRGRGSGKAFF | TGTGCCAGCAGTTTGTTAAGAGGGCGGGGCTCAGGAAAAGCTTTCTTT
TRBJ2-5 | 16 | TRBD2 | TRBV9 | many | CASSVHGTSGRETQYF | TGTGCCAGCAGCGTCCACGGGACTAGCGGTCGGGAGACCCAGTACTTC
TRBJ2-1 | 14 | . | TRBV2 | many | CAILSAGIYNEQFF | TGTGCCATCTTATCGGCGGGGATTTACAATGAGCAGTTCTTC
TRBJ1-5 | 13 | . | TRBV12-5 | . | CASGLDQNQPQHF | TGTGCTAGTGGTTTGGACCAGAATCAGCCCCAGCATTTT
TRBJ1-3 | 14 | . | TRBV25-1 | . | CASKNQGGGNTIYF | TGTGCCAGCAAGAACCAGGGCGGTGGAAACACCATATATTTT
TRBJ2-2 | 16 | TRBD2 | TRBV5-1 | . | CANTLPGLAYTGELFF | TGCGCCAACACATTACCGGGACTAGCGTACACCGGGGAGCTGTTTTTT
TRBJ2-1 | 15 | TRBD2 | TRBV28 | . | CASSPSGRTYNEQFF | TGTGCCAGCAGTCCTAGCGGGAGGACCTACAATGAGCAGTTCTTC
TRBJ1-1 | 15 | TRBD1 | TRBV29-1 | . | CSVFYRGKGNTEAFF | TGCAGCGTTTTTTACAGGGGAAAGGGGAACACTGAAGCTTTCTTT
TRBJ2-6 | 17 | . | TRBV1 | many | CASSPAVQLSGANVLTF | TGCGCCAGCAGCCCAGCCGTGCAACTCTCTGGGGCCAACGTCCTGACTTTC
TRBJ2-1 | 14 | TRBD1 | TRBV15 | once | CATSRDRVNNEQFF | TGTGCCACCAGCCGGGACAGGGTTAACAATGAGCAGTTCTTC
TRBJ1-2 | 13 | . | TRBV29-1 | . | CSVAKTGSYGYTF | TGCAGCGTTGCCAAGACAGGCAGCTATGGCTACACCTTC
TRBJ1-5 | 16 | TRBD1 | TRBV19 | few | CASSTATGLSNQPQHF | TGTGCCAGTAGTACCGCGACAGGGTTAAGCAATCAGCCCCAGCATTTT
TRBJ2-3 | 14 | . | TRBV29-1 | few | CSVDARLSTDTQYF | TGCAGCGTTGACGCCAGGCTTAGCACAGATACGCAGTATTTT
TRBJ1-4 | 13 | . | TRBV7-2 | many | CASSLGRNEKLFF | TGTGCCAGCAGTCTAGGACGGAATGAAAAACTGTTTTTT
TRBJ2-5 | 15 | TRBD2 | TRBV9 | . | CASSPVGLAEETQYF | TGTGCCAGCAGCCCAGTCGGACTAGCGGAAGAGACCCAGTACTTC
TRBJ2-3 | 16 | . | TRBV19 | once | CASSIGGARSTDTQYF | TGTGCCAGTAGTATAGGGGGGGCGCGTAGCACAGATACGCAGTATTTT
TRBJ2-1 | 16 | . | TRBV7-1 | . | CASSLSGTVSYNEQFF | TGTGCCAGCAGCTTATCCGGGACGGTTTCCTACAATGAGCAGTTCTTC
TRBJ1-2 | 15 | . | TRBV11-3 | . | CASSLVTGVNYGYTF | TGTGCCAGCAGCTTAGTGACTGGGGTTAACTATGGCTACACCTTC
TRBJ1-5 | 14 | . | TRBV28 | . | CASSFRQANQPQHF | TGTGCCAGCAGTTTCAGACAGGCGAATCAGCCCCAGCATTTT
TRBJ1-5 | 15 | . | TRBV19 | . | CASSMKRSLRQPQHF | TGTGCCAGTAGTATGAAACGGTCGCTCCGTCAGCCCCAGCATTTT
TRBJ2-1 | 12 | TRBD2 | TRBV6-8 | . | CAISGTRIEQFF | TGTGCCATCAGCGGGACTAGAATAGAGCAGTTCTTC
TRBJ2-1 | 14 | . | TRBV19 | . | CASSIVTGTNEQFF | TGTGCCAGTAGTATTGTCACGGGTACTAATGAGCAGTTCTTC
TRBJ2-7 | 17 | TRBD2 | TRBV18 | once | CASSRGTGGREGYEQYF | TGTGCCAGCTCACGGGGGACCGGAGGGCGGGAGGGCTACGAGCAGTACTTC
TRBJ2-2 | 13 | . | TRBV6-8 | many | CASSYSGTGELFF | TGTGCCAGCAGCTACTCGGGGACCGGGGAGCTGTTTTTT
TRBJ1-2 | 14 | . | TRBV18 | once | CASSPLFLPYGYTF | TGTGCCAGCTCACCACTTTTCCTCCCCTATGGCTACACCTTC
TRBJ1-1 | 15 | TRBD1 | TRBV19 | once | CASKGAGISNTEAFF | TGTGCCAGTAAGGGGGCAGGGATATCGAACACTGAAGCTTTCTTT
TRBJ1-6 | 14 | . | TRBV11-3 | . | CASSSTLGGSPLHF | TGTGCCAGCAGCTCCACCCTGGGGGGTTCACCCCTCCACTTT
TRBJ2-1 | 13 | TRBD1 | TRBV7-1 | many | CASSFGTGNEQFF | TGTGCCAGCAGCTTCGGGACAGGGAATGAGCAGTTCTTC
TRBJ2-1 | 14 | TRBD2 | TRBV11-3 | few | CASSSSGSVDEQFF | TGTGCCAGCAGCTCTAGCGGGAGTGTCGATGAGCAGTTCTTC
TRBJ2-2 | 15 | TRBD2 | TRBV13 | . | CASSLASGSTGELFF | TGTGCCAGCAGCTTAGCTAGCGGGAGTACCGGGGAGCTGTTTTTT
TRBJ2-3 | 16 | . | TRBV1 | few | CTSSQDGTTSTDTQYF | TGCACCAGCAGCCAAGATGGGACTACTAGCACAGATACGCAGTATTTT
TRBJ1-1 | 12 | . | TRBV14 | . | CASSKRTSEAFF | TGTGCCAGCAGCAAACGGACCTCTGAAGCTTTCTTT
TRBJ1-2 | 16 | . | TRBV4-1 | many | CASSQEVVGANYGYTF | TGCGCCAGCAGCCAAGAGGTGGTCGGAGCAAACTATGGCTACACCTTC
TRBJ2-7 | 15 | TRBD2 | TRBV18 | once | CASSPMGLAEAEQYF | TGTGCCAGCTCACCGATGGGGCTAGCGGAAGCCGAGCAGTACTTC